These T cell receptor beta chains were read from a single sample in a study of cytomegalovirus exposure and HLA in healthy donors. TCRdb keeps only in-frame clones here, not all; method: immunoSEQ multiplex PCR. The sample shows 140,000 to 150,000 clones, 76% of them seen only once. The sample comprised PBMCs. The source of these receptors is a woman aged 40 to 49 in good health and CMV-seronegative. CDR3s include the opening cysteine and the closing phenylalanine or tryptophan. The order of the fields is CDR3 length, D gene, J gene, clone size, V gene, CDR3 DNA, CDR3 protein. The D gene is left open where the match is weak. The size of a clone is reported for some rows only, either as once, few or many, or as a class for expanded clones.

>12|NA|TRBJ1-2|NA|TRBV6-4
TGTGCCAGCTCAGGACACGACTATGGCTACACCTTC
CASSGHDYGYTF
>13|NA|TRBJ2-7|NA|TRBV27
TGTGCCAGCAGTGTACAGGACGCCTACGAGCAGTACTTC
CASSVQDAYEQYF
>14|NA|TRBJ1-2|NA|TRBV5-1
TGCGCCAGCAGCTTGGACAGGGAAGGTAGCGGCTACACCTTC
CASSLDREGSGYTF
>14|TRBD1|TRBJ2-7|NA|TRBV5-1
TGCGCCAGCAGCCCCGGGACAGGGAAGTACGAGCAGTACTTC
CASSPGTGKYEQYF
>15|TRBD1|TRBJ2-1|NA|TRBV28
TGTGCCAGCCAGACCGGGACAGGGATTTACAATGAGCAGTTCTTC
CASQTGTGIYNEQFF
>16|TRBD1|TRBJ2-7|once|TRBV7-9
TGTGCCAGCAGCCCAAACCGGGACAGCCTTCTTTACGAGCAGTACTTC
CASSPNRDSLLYEQYF
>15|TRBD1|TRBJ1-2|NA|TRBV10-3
TGTGCCATCACTCCGGACAGGAGAGCTATGGGAGGCTACACCTTC
CAITPDRRAMGGYTF
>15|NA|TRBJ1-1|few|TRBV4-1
TGCGCCAGCAGCCAGGCAGGGGCGGGGAACACTGAAGCTTTCTTT
CASSQAGAGNTEAFF
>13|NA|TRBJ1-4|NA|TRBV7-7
TGTGCCAGCAGCTTAGGGCCTAATGAAAAACTGTTTTTT
CASSLGPNEKLFF
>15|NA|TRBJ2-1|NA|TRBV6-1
TGTGCCAGCAGTCGACAGGGCCGGGGAGGCAATGAGCAGTTCTTC
CASSRQGRGGNEQFF
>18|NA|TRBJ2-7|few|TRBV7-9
TGTGCCAGCACCTCGCCCTCACAGGGCAAAACAAGGGTCTACGAGCAGTACTTC
CASTSPSQGKTRVYEQYF
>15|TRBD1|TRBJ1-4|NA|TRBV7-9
TGTTCCAGCAGCTCCCGACAGGACAGGAATGAAAAACTGTTTTTT
CSSSSRQDRNEKLFF
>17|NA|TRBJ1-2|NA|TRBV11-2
TGTGCCAGCAGCTTAGAGGGGAGGGCTTACCTTAACTATGGCTACACCTTC
CASSLEGRAYLNYGYTF
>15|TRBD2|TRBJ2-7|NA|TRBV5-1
TGCGCCAGCAGCGGAACCGGGACTAGGCCCTACGAGCAGTACTTC
CASSGTGTRPYEQYF
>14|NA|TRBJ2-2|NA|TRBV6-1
TGTGCCAGCAGGGCAGCAGGGGGGACCGGGGAGCTGTTTTTT
CASRAAGGTGELFF
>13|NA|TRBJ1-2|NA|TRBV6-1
TGTGCCAGCCGCCCGGGGTCCGGGTATGGCTACACCTTC
CASRPGSGYGYTF
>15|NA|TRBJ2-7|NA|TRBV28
TGTGCCAGCAAATCCCAGGGGCGAAGGTCCTACGAGCAGTACTTC
CASKSQGRRSYEQYF
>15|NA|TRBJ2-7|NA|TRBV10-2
TGCGCCAGCAGTGAGTCATTAGGGGCCAACTACGAGCAGTACTTC
CASSESLGANYEQYF
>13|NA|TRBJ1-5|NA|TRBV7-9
TGTGCCAGCAGCCCCCGTGCGGGGGAGCCCCAGCATTTT
CASSPRAGEPQHF
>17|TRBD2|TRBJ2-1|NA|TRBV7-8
TGTGCCAGCAGCCAACCCCTGGGCCTAGCGGGAGGGAATGAGCAGTTCTTC
CASSQPLGLAGGNEQFF
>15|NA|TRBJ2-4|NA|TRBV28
TGTGCCAGCAGTACAGGGTATGGAGCCAAAAACATTCAGTACTTC
CASSTGYGAKNIQYF
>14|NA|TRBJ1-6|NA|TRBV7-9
TGTGCCAGCAGCTTCACGGGGATGGATTCACCCCTCCACTTT
CASSFTGMDSPLHF
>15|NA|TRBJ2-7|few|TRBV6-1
TGTGCCAGCAGTGAAGCCCTAACAGGGAACTACGAGCAGTACTTC
CASSEALTGNYEQYF
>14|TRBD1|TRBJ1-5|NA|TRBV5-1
TGCGCCAGCAGCGCTGGACAGGGAGGGCAGCCCCAGCATTTT
CASSAGQGGQPQHF
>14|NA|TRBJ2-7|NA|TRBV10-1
TGCGCCAGCAGTCCGGACAGCCTCTCCTACGAGCAGTACTTC
CASSPDSLSYEQYF
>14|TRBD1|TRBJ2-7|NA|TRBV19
TGTGCCACAACTCCGGGACAGGAGCCCTACGAGCAGTACTTC
CATTPGQEPYEQYF
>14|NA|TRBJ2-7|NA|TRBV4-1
TGCGCCAGCAGGAGGGGGGGCGATTCCTACGAGCAGTACTTC
CASRRGGDSYEQYF
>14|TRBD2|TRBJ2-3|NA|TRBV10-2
TGCGCCAGCAGATGGACTAGCTCCCCAGATACGCAGTATTTT
CASRWTSSPDTQYF
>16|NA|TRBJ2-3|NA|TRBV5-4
TGTGCCAGCAGCTATGGAGGGACAGCGGGCACAGATACGCAGTATTTT
CASSYGGTAGTDTQYF
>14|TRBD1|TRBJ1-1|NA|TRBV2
TGTGCCAGCAGGGGACAGGTCGCGAACACTGAAGCTTTCTTT
CASRGQVANTEAFF
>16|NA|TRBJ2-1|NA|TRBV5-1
TGCGCCAGCAGCTTGGTATACAGGAGCTCCTACAATGAGCAGTTCTTC
CASSLVYRSSYNEQFF
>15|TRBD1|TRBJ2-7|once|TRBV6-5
TGTGCCAGCAGTAATGCCGGGACAGGGTCCTACGAGCAGTACTTC
CASSNAGTGSYEQYF
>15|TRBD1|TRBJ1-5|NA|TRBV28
TGTGCCAGCAGTTTTTCGGACAGGGGAGGACAGCCCCAGCATTTT
CASSFSDRGGQPQHF
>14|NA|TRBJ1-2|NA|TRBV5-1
TGCGCCAGCAGCTTGGTGGGTGTGGAGGGAGGCTACACCTTC
CASSLVGVEGGYTF
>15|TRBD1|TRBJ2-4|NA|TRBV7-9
TGTGCCAGCAGCTTAGCCCCCAGGGGGTCGGACATTCAGTACTTC
CASSLAPRGSDIQYF
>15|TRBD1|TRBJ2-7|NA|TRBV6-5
TGTGCCAGCAGTTACTACCGACAGGGGGGTGGTGAGCAGTACTTC
CASSYYRQGGGEQYF
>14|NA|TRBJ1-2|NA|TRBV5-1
TGCGCCAGCAGCTTGGCCGAGACAGCATATGGCTACACCTTC
CASSLAETAYGYTF
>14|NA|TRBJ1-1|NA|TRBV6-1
TGTGCCAGCAGTGAAATTGTCGGGAGGACTGAAGCTTTCTTT
CASSEIVGRTEAFF
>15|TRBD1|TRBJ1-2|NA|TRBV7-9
TGTGCCAGCAGCTTAAGGGGGCGCGTTTCTTATGGCTACACCTTC
CASSLRGRVSYGYTF
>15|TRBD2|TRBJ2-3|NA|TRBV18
TGTGCCAGCTCCCAACTAGCGGCAAGCACAGATACGCAGTATTTT
CASSQLAASTDTQYF
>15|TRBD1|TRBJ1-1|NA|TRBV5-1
TGCGCCAGCAGCTTGGCCGGACAGGGTAACACTGAGGCTTTCTTT
CASSLAGQGNTEAFF
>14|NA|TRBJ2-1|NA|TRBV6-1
TGTGCCAGCAGTGATCACCGGGGGGCGATAAAGCAGTTCTTC
CASSDHRGAIKQFF
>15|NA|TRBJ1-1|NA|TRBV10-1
TGCGCCAGCAGTGAAAGGACAGCGGGGAAATCTGAAGCTTTCTTT
CASSERTAGKSEAFF
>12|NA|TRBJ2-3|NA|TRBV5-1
TGCGCCAGCAGCTCCTCCACAGATACGCAGTATTTT
CASSSSTDTQYF
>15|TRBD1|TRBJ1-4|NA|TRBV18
TGTGCCAGCTCACCACGTCAGGGGGCTCGTGAAAAACTGTTTTTT
CASSPRQGAREKLFF
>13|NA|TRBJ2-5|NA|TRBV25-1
TGTGCCAGCACCATCTGGGGCGAGGAGACCCAGTACTTC
CASTIWGEETQYF
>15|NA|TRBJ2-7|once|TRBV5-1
TGCGCCAGCAGCTCTGACGGACTGGAAACCTACGAGCAGTACTTC
CASSSDGLETYEQYF
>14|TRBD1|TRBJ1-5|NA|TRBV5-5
TGTGCCAGCAGCTTCGAACAGGGGGATCAGCCCCAGCATTTT
CASSFEQGDQPQHF
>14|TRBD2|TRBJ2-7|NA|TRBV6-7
TGTGCCAGCAGTTCCACCGGGACTAGCTACGAGCAGTACTTC
CASSSTGTSYEQYF
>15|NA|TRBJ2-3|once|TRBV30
TGTGCCTGGGAGGGGGGAGGGGTCTACACAGATACGCAGTATTTT
CAWEGGGVYTDTQYF
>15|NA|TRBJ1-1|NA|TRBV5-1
TGCGCCAGCAGCCCTCGGGAGGGGATGAACACTGAAGCTTTCTTT
CASSPREGMNTEAFF